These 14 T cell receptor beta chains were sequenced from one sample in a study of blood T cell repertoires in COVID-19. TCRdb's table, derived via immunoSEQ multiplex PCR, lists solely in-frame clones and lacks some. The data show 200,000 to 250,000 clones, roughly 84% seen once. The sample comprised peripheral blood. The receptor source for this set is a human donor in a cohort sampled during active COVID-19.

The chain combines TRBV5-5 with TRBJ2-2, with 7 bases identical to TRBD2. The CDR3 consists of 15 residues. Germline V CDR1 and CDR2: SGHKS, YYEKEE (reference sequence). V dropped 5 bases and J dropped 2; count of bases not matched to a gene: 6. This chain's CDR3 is CASSRRDYNTGELFF. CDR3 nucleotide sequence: TGTGCCAGCAGTCGCCGGGACTACAACACCGGGGAGCTGTTTTTT.

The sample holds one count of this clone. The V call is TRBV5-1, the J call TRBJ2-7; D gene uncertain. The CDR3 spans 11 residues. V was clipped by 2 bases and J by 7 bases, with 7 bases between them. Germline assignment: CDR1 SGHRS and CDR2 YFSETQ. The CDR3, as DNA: TGCGCCAGCAGCTTCTCCGGGGAGCAGTACTTC. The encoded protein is CASSFSGEQYF.

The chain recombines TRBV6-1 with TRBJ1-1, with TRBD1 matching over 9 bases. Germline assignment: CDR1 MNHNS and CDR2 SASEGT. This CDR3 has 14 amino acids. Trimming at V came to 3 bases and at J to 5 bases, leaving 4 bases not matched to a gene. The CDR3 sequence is CASSETGGGTEAFF. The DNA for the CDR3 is TGTGCCAGCAGTGAGACAGGGGGAGGAACTGAAGCTTTCTTT.

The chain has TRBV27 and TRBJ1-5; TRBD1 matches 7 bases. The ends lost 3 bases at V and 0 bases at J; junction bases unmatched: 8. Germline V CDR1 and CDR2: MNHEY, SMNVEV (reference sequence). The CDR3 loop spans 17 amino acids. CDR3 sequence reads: CASSLEGGTNSNQPQHF. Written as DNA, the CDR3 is TGTGCCAGCAGTTTGGAAGGGGGCACGAATAGCAATCAGCCCCAGCATTTT.

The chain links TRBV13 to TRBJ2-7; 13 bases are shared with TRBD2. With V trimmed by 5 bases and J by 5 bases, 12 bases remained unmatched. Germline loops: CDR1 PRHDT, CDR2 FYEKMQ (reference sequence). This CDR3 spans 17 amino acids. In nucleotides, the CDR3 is TGTGCCAGCAGCCAAAGACTAGCGGGAGGAGTAGCAGACGAGCAGTACTTC. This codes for CASSQRLAGGVADEQYF.

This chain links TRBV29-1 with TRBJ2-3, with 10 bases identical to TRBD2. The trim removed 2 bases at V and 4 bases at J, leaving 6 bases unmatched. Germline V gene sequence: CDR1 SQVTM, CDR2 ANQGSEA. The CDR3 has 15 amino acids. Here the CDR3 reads CSVERIAGGPDTQYF. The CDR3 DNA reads TGCAGCGTTGAACGAATAGCGGGAGGACCAGATACGCAGTATTTT.

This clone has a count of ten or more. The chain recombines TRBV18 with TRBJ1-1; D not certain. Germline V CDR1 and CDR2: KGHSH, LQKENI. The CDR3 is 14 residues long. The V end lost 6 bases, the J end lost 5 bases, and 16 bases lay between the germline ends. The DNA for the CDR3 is TGTGCCAGCTCCATAGGGCGAGGAGGGACTGAAGCTTTCTTT. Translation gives CASSIGRGGTEAFF.

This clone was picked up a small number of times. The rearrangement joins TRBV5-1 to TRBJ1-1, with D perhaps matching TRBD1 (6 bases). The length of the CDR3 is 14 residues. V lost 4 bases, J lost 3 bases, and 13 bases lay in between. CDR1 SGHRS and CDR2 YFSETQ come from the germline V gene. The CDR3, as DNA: TGCGCCAGCAGCATACAGGGAAGAGACACTGAAGCTTTCTTT. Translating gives CASSIQGRDTEAFF.

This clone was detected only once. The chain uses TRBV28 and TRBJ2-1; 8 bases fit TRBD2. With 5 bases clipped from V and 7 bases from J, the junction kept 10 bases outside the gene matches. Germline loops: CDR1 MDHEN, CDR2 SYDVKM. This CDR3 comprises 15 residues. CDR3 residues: CASSLIAGSANEQFF. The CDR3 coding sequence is TGTGCCAGCAGTCTCATAGCGGGATCGGCAAATGAGCAGTTCTTC.

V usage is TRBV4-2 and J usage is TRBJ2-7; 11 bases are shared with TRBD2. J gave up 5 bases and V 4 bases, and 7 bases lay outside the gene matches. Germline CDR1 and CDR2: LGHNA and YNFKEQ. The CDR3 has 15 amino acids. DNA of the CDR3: TGTGCCAGCAGCCCCCGACTAGCGGGATCCCACGAGCAGTACTTC. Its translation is CASSPRLAGSHEQYF.

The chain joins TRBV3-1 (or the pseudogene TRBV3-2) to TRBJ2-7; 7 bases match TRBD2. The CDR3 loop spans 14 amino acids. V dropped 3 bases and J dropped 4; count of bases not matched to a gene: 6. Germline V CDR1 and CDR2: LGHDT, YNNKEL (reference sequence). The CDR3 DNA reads TGTGCCAGCAGCCATGCGGCGGGAGATTACGAGCAGTACTTC. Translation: CASSHAAGDYEQYF.

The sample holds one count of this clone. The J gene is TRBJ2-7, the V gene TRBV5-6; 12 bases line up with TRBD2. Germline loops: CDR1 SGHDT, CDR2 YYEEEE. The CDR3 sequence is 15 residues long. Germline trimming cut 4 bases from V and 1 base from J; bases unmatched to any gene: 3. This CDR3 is CASSPSGRGSYEQYF. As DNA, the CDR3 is TGTGCCAGCAGCCCTAGCGGGAGGGGTTCCTACGAGCAGTACTTC. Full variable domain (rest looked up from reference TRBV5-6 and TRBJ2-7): DAGVTQSPTHLIKTRGQQVTLRCSPKSGHDTVSWYQQALGQGPQFIFQYYEEEERQRGNFPDRFSGHQFPNYSSELNVNALLLGDSALYLCASSPSGRGSYEQYFGPGTRLTVT.

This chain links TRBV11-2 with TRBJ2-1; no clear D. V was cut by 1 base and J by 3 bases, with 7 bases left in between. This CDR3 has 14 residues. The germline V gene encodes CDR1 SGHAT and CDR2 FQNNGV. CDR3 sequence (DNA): TGTGCCAGCAGCTTAGGCGGCTACTACAATGAGCAGTTCTTC. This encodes CASSLGGYYNEQFF.

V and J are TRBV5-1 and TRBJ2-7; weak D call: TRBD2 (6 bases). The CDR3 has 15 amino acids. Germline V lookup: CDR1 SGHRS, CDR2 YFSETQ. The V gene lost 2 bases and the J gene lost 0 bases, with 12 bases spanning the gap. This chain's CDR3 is CASSLPGLGSYEQYF. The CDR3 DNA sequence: TGCGCCAGCAGCTTACCGGGACTGGGCTCCTACGAGCAGTACTTC.